The 10 T cell receptor beta chains in this list originate from one sample, sequenced in a study of T cell repertoires in cytomegalovirus infection. MiXCR, applied by TCRdb to the reads, yields one record per CDR3 protein. The table includes about 270,000 distinct CDR3 sequences, under 25% detected once. These receptors are not linked to any known antigen. The source material was cultured PBMCs, sampled from culture after CMV antigen stimulation. The receptors stem from a human donor in good health (CMV status not recorded). Some clones in this sample may be carry-over from other donors' samples.

This clonotype was recorded only once. This sequence may be a read error, since a much larger clone differs from it by one base. The V and J genes are TRBV11-2 and TRBJ1-5; D is unclear. CDR1 and CDR2 (germline): SGHAT, FQNNGV. The CDR3 is made up of 14 amino acids. Written as DNA, the CDR3 is TGTACCAGCAGCTTAAAGGGCAGCAATCAGCCCCAGCATTTT. It is translated as CTSSLKGSNQPQHF.

This clonotype appeared many times. The chain is built from TRBV7-2 and TRBJ2-3; 12 positions match TRBD2. V lost 7 bases to trimming and J lost 1 base; unmatched junction nucleotides: 12. Germline assignment: CDR1 SGHTA and CDR2 FQGNSA. The CDR3 loop spans 18 amino acids. CDR3 coding DNA: TGTGCCAGCACCCCCCGGGGCCTAGCGGGAGGGGGCACAGATACGCAGTATTTT. Its protein is CASTPRGLAGGGTDTQYF. Drawing the rest from reference TRBV7-2 and TRBJ2-3, the complete variable domain is GAGVSQSPSNKVTEKGKDVELRCDPISGHTALYWYRQSLGQGLEFLIYFQGNSAPDKSGLPSDRFSAERTGGSVSTLTIQRTQQEDSAVYLCASTPRGLAGGGTDTQYFGPGTRLTVL.

The chain uses TRBV7-7 and TRBJ2-2, with TRBD1 identical over 7 bases. Germline V gene lookup returns CDR1 SSHAT and CDR2 FNYEAQ (reference sequence). Trimming at V came to 5 bases and at J to 6 bases, leaving 12 bases not matched to a gene. The CDR3 has 16 amino acids. CDR3 in amino acids: CASSAGQVLLAGELFF. For the CDR3, the DNA is TGTGCCAGCAGCGCCGGACAGGTCTTACTCGCCGGGGAGCTGTTTTTT.

There are many counts of this clonotype. V usage is TRBV6-1 and J usage is TRBJ2-7; TRBD2 matches at 9 bases. The trim removed 5 bases at V and 4 bases at J, leaving 12 bases unmatched. There are 16 residues in the CDR3. Germline CDR1 MNHNS, CDR2 SASEGT. CDR3 nucleotide sequence: TGTGCCAGCAGTAAGGGCGGGAGGGCCATCTATTACGAGCAGTACTTC. This encodes CASSKGGRAIYYEQYF.

Notes on this clonotype: A much larger clone differs by one base, so this may be a read error. The rearrangement joins TRBV7-9 to TRBJ1-1; D is undetermined. The CDR3 extends over 12 amino acids. V lost 1 base, J lost 7 bases, and 7 bases lay in between. Germline CDR1 and CDR2: SEHNR and FQNEAQ (reference sequence). CDR3 nucleotides: TGTGCCAGCAGCTTAGAGGGCAGTGAAGCTTTCTTT. Protein: CASSLEGSEAFF.

The J gene is TRBJ2-6, the V gene TRBV19; D is possibly TRBD1 (6 bases). The CDR3 is 16 residues long. Germline CDR1 is LNHDA and CDR2 is SQIVND (reference sequence). The V end was cut by 5 bases, the J end by 0 bases, with 11 bases between. The CDR3 reads CASSPRTASGANVLTF. CDR3 bases: TGTGCCAGTAGTCCGAGGACAGCCTCTGGGGCCAACGTCCTGACTTTC.

This clonotype occurred a few times. The genes are TRBV7-9 and TRBJ2-3; a weak D match, TRBD1 (6 bases). Germline CDR1 and CDR2: SEHNR and FQNEAQ (reference sequence). Trimming shortened V by 8 bases and J by 4 bases, and 19 bases separated the two germline ends. The CDR3 spans 15 residues. Here the CDR3 DNA reads TGTGCCAGCTCTCACTGGGGGCGCTTCCCAGATACGCAGTATTTT. Its protein is CASSHWGRFPDTQYF.

The chain employs TRBV20-1 and TRBJ2-3; the D gene is possibly TRBD2 (5 bases). From germline, CDR1 is DFQATT and CDR2 SNEGSKA (reference sequence). The CDR3 length is 12 residues. V lost 3 bases to trimming and J lost 4 bases, with 8 bases between them. Here the CDR3 DNA reads TGCAGTGCTAGCGGGAACGCAGATACGCAGTATTTT. Translation: CSASGNADTQYF.

This clonotype showed up just a few times. The J gene is TRBJ2-3, the V gene TRBV5-1, with TRBD2 identical over 7 bases. V shed 0 bases, J shed 5 bases, and the junction held 6 bases outside the gene matches. The CDR3 covers 15 residues. Germline lookup yields CDR1 SGHRS and CDR2 YFSETQ. CDR3 amino acids: CASSLVAGARDTQYF. CDR3 nucleotide sequence: TGCGCCAGCAGCTTGGTGGCGGGAGCTAGAGATACGCAGTATTTT.

The sample holds many counts of this clonotype. This rearrangement joins TRBV7-9 to TRBJ1-2, with D perhaps TRBD1 (6 bases). Trimming pared 5 bases from V and 2 bases from J, leaving 15 bases between. The CDR3 runs 15 residues. Germline loops: CDR1 SEHNR, CDR2 FQNEAQ (reference sequence). CDR3 region: CASSHMQGINYGYTF. The CDR3 DNA sequence: TGTGCCAGCAGCCACATGCAGGGGATAAACTATGGCTACACCTTC.